This TCR beta chain was recorded in a study of blood T cell repertoires in COVID-19. Study-wide context: Spain, Italy and the United States supplied samples that represented acute and convalescent COVID-19. T cells, B-cell-depleted T cells, or PBMCs supplied cDNA or gDNA.

During active infection, Seattle patients enrolled and were then monitored through disease. TCRdb keeps only in-frame clones here, not all; method: immunoSEQ multiplex PCR. The table lists some 400,000 clones, 87% of them singletons, with less than 11% in the top ten. The CDR3 contains 13 residues. The V end was cut by 1 base, the J end by 3 bases, with 6 bases between. The V gene's germline CDR1 is LGHNA and CDR2 YSLEER. J is TRBJ1-1 and V is TRBV4-3, with D maybe TRBD1 (5 bases). The clonotype comes from a woman aged 30 to 39 with COVID-19, enrolled during active disease. The sequencing sample was made of peripheral blood. The CDR3 sequence is CASSQGQHTEAFF. CDR3 nucleotide sequence: TGCGCCAGCAGCCAAGGACAGCACACTGAAGCTTTCTTT.